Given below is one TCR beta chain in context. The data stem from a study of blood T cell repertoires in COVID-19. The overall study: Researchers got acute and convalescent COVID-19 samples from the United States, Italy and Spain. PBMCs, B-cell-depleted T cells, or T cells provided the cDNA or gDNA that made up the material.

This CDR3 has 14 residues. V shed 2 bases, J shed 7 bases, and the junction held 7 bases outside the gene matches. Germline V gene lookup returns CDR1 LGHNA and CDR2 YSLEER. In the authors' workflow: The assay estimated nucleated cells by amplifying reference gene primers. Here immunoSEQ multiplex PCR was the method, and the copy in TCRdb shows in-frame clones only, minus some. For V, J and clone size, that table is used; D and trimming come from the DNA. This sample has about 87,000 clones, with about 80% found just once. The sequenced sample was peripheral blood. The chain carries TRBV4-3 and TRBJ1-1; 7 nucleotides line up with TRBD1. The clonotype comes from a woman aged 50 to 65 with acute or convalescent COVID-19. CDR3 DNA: TGCGCCAGCAGCCAAACCGCGGGGACAGTTGAAGCTTTCTTT. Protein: CASSQTAGTVEAFF.